The 9 T cell receptor beta chains given below trace back to one sample, sequenced in a study of cytomegalovirus exposure and HLA in healthy donors. The PCR made use of 60 Vbeta and 13 Jbeta primers. TCRdb's copy holds only in-frame clones and misses some; the assay was immunoSEQ multiplex PCR. Listed are over 80,000 clones; about 6% falls within the top ten. The sequenced sample consisted of PBMCs. These receptors all stem from a girl aged 5 to 17 in good health and CMV-seropositive.

V and J are TRBV5-6 and TRBJ1-1; weak D call: TRBD1 (5 bases). V shed 3 bases and J shed 3 bases, with 9 bases lying between them. The CDR3 is made up of 13 amino acids. Germline CDR1 reads SGHDT; CDR2 reads YYEEEE. The DNA of the CDR3 is TGTGCCAGCAGCTGGGGGGGGGACACTGAAGCTTTCTTT. Its protein product is CASSWGGDTEAFF.

This chain links TRBV6-6 with TRBJ1-2, with unresolved D. This CDR3 has 13 amino acids. V gave up 3 bases and J gave up 8 bases, with 13 bases separating them. From germline, CDR1 is MNHNY and CDR2 SVGAGI (reference sequence). DNA for the CDR3: TGTGCCAGCAGTTATATCGGAGAAGGCGGCTACACCTTC. This codes for CASSYIGEGGYTF.

V usage is TRBV15 and J usage is TRBJ2-7; the D gene is possibly TRBD1 (5 bases). Germline V CDR1 and CDR2: LNHNV, YYDKDF (reference sequence). The V end was cut by 1 base, the J end by 8 bases, with 18 bases between. The CDR3 length is 15 residues. CDR3 in amino acids: CATSRVLDTHPKQYF. The CDR3 nucleotides read TGTGCCACCAGCAGAGTGCTGGACACCCACCCCAAGCAGTACTTC. The entire variable domain, with the rest obtained from reference TRBV15 and TRBJ2-7, is as follows: DAMVIQNPRYQVTQFGKPVTLSCSQTLNHNVMYWYQQKSSQAPKLLFHYYDKDFNNEADTPDNFQSRRPNTSFCFLDIRSPGLGDTAMYLCATSRVLDTHPKQYFGPGTRLTVT.

This chain links TRBV5-6 with TRBJ1-2; D call uncertain. V was clipped by 0 bases and J by 4 bases, with 13 bases between them. This CDR3 has 15 amino acids. Germline CDR1 and CDR2: SGHDT and YYEEEE. Here the CDR3 reads CASSLGGRALYGYTF. CDR3 bases: TGTGCCAGCAGCTTGGGCGGGAGAGCGCTCTATGGCTACACCTTC.

This chain links TRBV5-6 with TRBJ1-1; 8 positions match TRBD1. CDR1 SGHDT and CDR2 YYEEEE come from the germline V gene. The CDR3 runs 15 residues. Losses at the gene ends were 2 bases for V and 5 bases for J; bases not matched to a gene: 8. The CDR3 protein is CASSLDTGGWTEAFF. DNA for the CDR3: TGTGCCAGCAGCTTAGATACAGGGGGATGGACTGAAGCTTTCTTT.

The V gene is TRBV5-6, the J gene TRBJ1-1; the D gene is possibly TRBD1 (5 bases). This CDR3 is 14 amino acids long. Looked up from germline, CDR1 is SGHDT and CDR2 is YYEEEE. V was pared by 4 bases and J by 3 bases, with 13 bases between. The CDR3 spells CASSPQGWDTEAFF. In nucleotides, the CDR3 is TGTGCCAGCAGCCCCCAGGGTTGGGACACTGAAGCTTTCTTT.

The V and J genes are TRBV6-1 and TRBJ1-4; the match to TRBD1 covers 8 bases. This CDR3 spans 15 amino acids. V shed 4 bases and J 4 bases; nucleotides not matched to a gene: 5. The germline V gene encodes CDR1 MNHNS and CDR2 SASEGT. CDR3 bases: TGTGCCAGCAGTGCCCAGGGGGCGAATAATGAAAAACTGTTTTTT. It encodes CASSAQGANNEKLFF.

The chain couples TRBV7-2 to TRBJ2-5, with 7 bases aligning to TRBD2. V lost 0 bases, J lost 4 bases, and 5 bases stayed unmatched. CDR3 length: 15 amino acids. Germline V gene data show CDR1 as SGHTA and CDR2 as FQGNSA. For the CDR3, the DNA is TGTGCCAGCAGCTTAGCTAGCGGGCTAGGAGAGACCCAGTACTTC. Translating it yields CASSLASGLGETQYF.

The CDR3 nucleotides are TGTGCCAGCAGCTCATTACTAGATTCAGCAAACACCGGGGAGCTGTTTTTT. It yields the protein CASSSLLDSANTGELFF. The gene calls are TRBV7-9 and TRBJ2-2, with TRBD2 as a possible D gene (5 bases). Trimming removed 4 bases at V and 2 bases at J, with 17 bases between. CDR1 and CDR2 from the germline V gene are SEHNR and FQNEAQ (reference sequence). The CDR3 has 17 residues.